Below, one T cell receptor beta chain is given with its context. This clonotype was found a few times. The clone's antigen remains unknown. Per-base qualities were not stored, and no clone one base away is much larger. The data were taken from a study of identical twins (dated by TCRdb to the mid-2010s). With regard to the full study: To test whether fetal clonotypes persist, the study used deep sequencing on TCR alpha and beta repertoires from monozygotic twins, unrelated adults of various ages, and cord blood. Replicate twin experiments were performed at different times using different library preparation protocols to rule out contamination. What the research found in general, with its limitations: In monozygotic twins, out-of-frame TCR alpha sharing was systematically underestimated by recombination models, although the models agreed with sharing between unrelated individuals. Conclusions relied on cross-sectional statistical analysis, since the same donors could not be followed over many years. Abundant cord blood beta clonotypes had fewer insertions, young adult naive repertoires showed a similar but weaker trend, and memory repertoires showed no such trend. Excess twin sharing in beta out-of-frame sequences was weaker because fewer shared sequences lowered the signal-to-noise ratio. Compared with coincidental sharing between unrelated individuals, an excess of low generation-probability sequences was observed among out-of-frame TCR alpha sequences shared between twins. Zero-insertion analyses could be partly confounded by invariant T cells such as MAIT and iNKT, though diverse VJ usage argued against such confounding for most clonotypes.

V is trimmed back by 2 bases and J by 3 bases, and the junction contains 6 bases that no gene match accounts for. The CDR3 contains 16 residues, cysteine and phenylalanine counted. The DNA shown is the 48-base CDR3, in frame from base 1. From the germline V gene, CDR1 is SGHVS and CDR2 is FQNEAQ. Every donor in the study was a healthy Caucasian. Three pairs of female monozygotic twins, all aged 18 to 29 years, made up the twin cohort. Positive isolation kits from Invitrogen were used to isolate the CD4+ and CD8+ T cell populations. Libraries were prepared through 5' RACE. Sequencing relied on an Illumina HiSeq 2000. A universal primer binding site was introduced by template switching, and a unique molecular identifier was present in the final cDNA, enabling accurate counting of TCR cDNA molecules. Specific primers in the conserved constant-segment region were used to synthesize first-strand cDNA for the TCR alpha and beta chains. To control for contamination, every cDNA library was double barcoded, receiving both a SMART-Mk sample barcode and Illumina barcodes. TruSeq adapter sequences, together with Illumina sample barcodes, were added in two successive PCR steps. The Illumina HiSeq platform was used with custom primers to sequence TCR alpha and beta cDNA libraries. In the authors' own workflow: Raw reads were processed with MiGEC to extract unique molecular identifiers, and MiXCR was used to determine CDR3 positions. Recombination models were inferred per individual with the repgenHMM and IGoR tools using an EM algorithm. The analysis of shared clonotypes was done with the tcR package in R, with sharing normalized by the product of cloneset sizes. To study raw recombination free of thymic and clonal selection effects, out-of-frame nonproductive sequences were analyzed. TCRdb reprocessing: public reads trimmed at Q25 with fastp, clones called with MiXCR, in-frame beta chains kept. Each entry merges the rows of one CDR3 protein and shows their most common DNA and genes. The V and J calls follow TCRdb's processing rather than the paper's. In all, the sample holds 450,000 to 500,000 distinct CDR3 sequences, and approximately 14% of those were seen once. The leading ten clones occupy around 0.98% of the sample.

These data were likewise used in another study, on yellow fever vaccine responses in identical twins. As noted in the second study: The T cell response to vaccination in identical twins was reported by the authors to appear partly convergent and partly personalized. In the study, vaccine-responding T cell clones were precisely tracked in identical twins.

The receptor was isolated from a woman between 18 and 29 years old in good health. Source material: CD4+ T cells sorted from blood. Recombination joined TRBV7-8 with TRBJ2-7, with 11 middle bases fitting TRBD2. The CDR3 in this case is CASSLNLAGGLYEQYF. At the DNA level, the sequence is TGTGCCAGCAGCTTAAACCTAGCGGGGGGACTCTACGAGCAGTACTTC.